The 20 T cell receptor beta chains presented below share a single source sample, sequenced in a study of regulatory T cells in long-lasting Graves disease. The authors built TCR beta libraries using iRepertoire HTBI primers and Arm-PCR of CDR3 regions. TCRdb reprocessed the multiplex PCR reads with MiXCR, giving one entry per CDR3 protein. Here the sample spans over 350,000 distinct CDR3 sequences, around 20% being singletons. Time point of the sample: persistent/refractory GD, antithyroid drugs over 5 years with positive TRAb. The TCR library was made from RNA extracted from PBMCs. The sample in question was peripheral blood mononuclear cells (PBMCs), obtained when the disease was refractory, from a patient treated with antithyroid drugs. The receptors here all came from a female donor with Graves disease.

The DNA for the CDR3 is TGTGCCAGTAGTCTCCAAGGGGAGGCCCAGTACTTC. As protein: CASSLQGEAQYF. The chain recombines TRBV19 with TRBJ2-5, with a weak D call TRBD2 (6 bases). There are 12 residues in the CDR3. V shed 5 bases and J shed 9 bases, with 13 bases lying between them. Germline V gene sequence: CDR1 LNHDA, CDR2 SQIVND (reference sequence).

This clonotype was seen many times. The chain employs TRBV7-2 and TRBJ1-4; TRBD1 agrees at 7 bases. Germline-derived CDR1 and CDR2 are SGHTA and FQGNSA. J was trimmed by 14 bases and V by 8 bases; bases with no gene match: 26. This CDR3 is 17 amino acids long. The CDR3 spells CASSSQPPSTGRIELFF. The DNA of the CDR3 is TGTGCCAGCTCTAGCCAGCCACCGTCGACAGGGCGAATTGAGCTGTTTTTT.

As for this clonotype: A much larger clone differs by one base, so this may be a read error. This rearrangement joins TRBV7-9 to TRBJ1-4; TRBD1 is a possible D gene (6 bases). Germline V gene data show CDR1 as SEHNR and CDR2 as FQNEAQ (reference sequence). CDR3 length equals 15 residues. CDR3 region: CASSSDSTLNENLFF. The CDR3 coding sequence is TGTGCCAGCAGCTCGGACAGCACACTTAATGAAAATCTGTTTTTT.

This clonotype has at least ten counts. The genes are TRBV28 and TRBJ2-7; 8 nucleotides line up with TRBD1. The CDR3 sequence is 15 residues long. Germline V gene lookup returns CDR1 MDHEN and CDR2 SYDVKM. J gave up 4 bases and V 5 bases, and 10 bases lay outside the gene matches. The CDR3 sequence is CASSTTTRGLYEQYF. The CDR3, as DNA: TGTGCCAGCAGTACCACCACCAGGGGGCTGTACGAGCAGTACTTC. Full variable domain (remainder filled in from reference TRBV28 and TRBJ2-7): DVKVTQSSRYLVKRTGEKVFLECVQDMDHENMFWYRQDPGLGLRLIYFSYDVKMKEKGDIPEGYSVSREKKERFSLILESASTNQTSMYLCASSTTTRGLYEQYFGPGTRLTVT.

The V call is TRBV6-2 or TRBV6-3, the J call TRBJ1-3; the D is unclear. V shed 5 bases and J shed 0 bases, with 2 bases lying between them. CDR1 and CDR2 (germline): MNHEY, SVGEGT. CDR3 length equals 12 residues. The CDR3 region has the DNA TGTGCCAGCAGTACCTCTGGAAACACCATATATTTT. Protein: CASSTSGNTIYF.

In its sample, this clonotype was seen a few times. The gene calls are TRBV6-2 or TRBV6-3 and TRBJ1-5, with a tentative D call TRBD1 (5 bases). Germline loops: CDR1 MNHEY, CDR2 SVGEGT. Trimming stripped 0 bases from V and 1 base from J, with 10 bases between. This CDR3 is built from 16 residues. The CDR3 loop reads CASSYSSGSSNQPQHF. Written as DNA, the CDR3 is TGTGCCAGCAGTTACTCGTCAGGGTCGAGCAATCAGCCCCAGCATTTT.

In its sample, this clonotype was seen many times. The rearrangement uses TRBV10-3 and TRBJ2-5, with D unresolved. CDR3 length: 12 residues. Per the germline V gene, CDR1 is ENHRY and CDR2 is SYGVKD. The V end was cut by 0 bases, the J end by 5 bases, with 4 bases between. This chain's CDR3 is CAISESPETQYF. CDR3 coding DNA: TGTGCCATCAGTGAGTCCCCGGAGACCCAGTACTTC.

The V and J genes are TRBV29-1 and TRBJ1-2, with 8 bases identical to TRBD1. Germline CDR1 reads SQVTM; CDR2 reads ANQGSEA. This CDR3 region has 12 residues. V trimming: 2 bases; J trimming: 7 bases; junction bases outside the gene matches: 3. Written as DNA, the CDR3 is TGCAGCGTTGAATCAGGGGGCCTTGGCTACACCTTC. This codes for CSVESGGLGYTF.

This clonotype came up a few times. The chain couples TRBV7-3 to TRBJ2-7; 9 bases agree with TRBD1. J gave up 5 bases and V 5 bases, and 7 bases lay outside the gene matches. Germline V gene lookup returns CDR1 SGHTA and CDR2 FQGTGA. CDR3 length: 14 residues. The CDR3, as DNA: TGTGCCAGCAGCCCAGGACAGGGGAAGAACGAGCAGTACTTC. Amino acid sequence: CASSPGQGKNEQYF.

This clonotype turned up a few times. The chain uses TRBV4-2 and TRBJ2-2, with a weak D call TRBD2 (5 bases). V lost 1 base and J 2 bases, leaving 8 bases between the germline ends. Germline values: CDR1 LGHNA, CDR2 YNFKEQ. This CDR3 contains 15 residues. The CDR3 here is CASSQAGSNTGELFF. The CDR3 coding sequence is TGTGCCAGCAGCCAAGCGGGGTCAAACACCGGGGAGCTGTTTTTT.

This clonotype was detected many times. The V gene is TRBV6-1, the J gene TRBJ2-2, with D perhaps TRBD1 (7 bases). CDR1 is MNHNS, CDR2 SASEGT, per germline. The V and J ends lost 8 bases and 4 bases respectively, with 17 bases between them. The CDR3 is made up of 15 amino acids. The CDR3 reads CASLGGQDFTGELFF. The CDR3 coding sequence is TGTGCCAGCCTGGGAGGACAGGACTTCACCGGGGAGCTGTTTTTT.

The rearrangement links TRBV10-2 to TRBJ1-2, with a tentative D call TRBD1 (6 bases). Trimming pared 10 bases from V and 4 bases from J, leaving 19 bases between. The germline gives CDR1 WSHSY, CDR2 SAAADI. The CDR3 covers 14 residues. The CDR3 is CATKGDMDFYGYTF. Written as DNA, the CDR3 is TGCGCCACCAAGGGGGATATGGATTTCTATGGCTACACCTTC.

The sample holds many counts of this clonotype. The gene calls are TRBV2 and TRBJ2-2, with D hard to call. CDR1 SNHLY and CDR2 FYNNEI come from the germline V gene. V lost 7 bases and J lost 6, with 12 bases in between. The CDR3 totals 13 residues. This CDR3 reads CASIPRLAGELFF. CDR3 DNA: TGTGCCAGCATCCCTAGACTTGCCGGGGAGCTGTTTTTT.

This clonotype was picked up many times. The J gene is TRBJ2-4, the V gene TRBV6-2 or TRBV6-3; either TRBD1 or TRBD2 may supply D (7 bases each). V lost 4 bases and J lost 7, with 20 bases in between. CDR1 is MNHEY and CDR2 is SVGEGT in the germline V gene. The CDR3 contains 16 residues. The CDR3 protein is CASSSTGDPGGNIQYF. The CDR3 DNA sequence: TGTGCCAGCAGTTCTACAGGGGACCCCGGGGGGAACATTCAGTACTTC.

This clonotype showed up many times. V usage is TRBV6-1 and J usage is TRBJ1-4, with TRBD1 identical over 9 bases. This CDR3 has 14 amino acids. CDR1 MNHNS and CDR2 SASEGT come from the germline V gene. The V segment lost 5 bases and the J segment 6 bases; nucleotides outside the gene matches: 4. The CDR3 spells CASSRTGEDEKLFF. CDR3 DNA sequence: TGTGCCAGCAGTCGGACAGGGGAGGATGAAAAACTGTTTTTT.

This clonotype was detected only a few times. V gene TRBV5-8 combines with J gene TRBJ2-7; D remains ambiguous. Trimming pared 6 bases from V and 0 bases from J, leaving 22 bases between. The CDR3 is 17 amino acids. From germline, CDR1 is SGHTS and CDR2 YDEGEE. The DNA of the CDR3 is TGTGCCAGCATCCGCCCCCAGCCCGGGCCGAGCTCCTACGAGCAGTACTTC. This codes for CASIRPQPGPSSYEQYF.

In its sample, this clonotype was seen many times. The chain has TRBV7-2 and TRBJ2-7; 7 bases map to TRBD2. Per germline, CDR1 SGHTA and CDR2 FQGNSA. The CDR3 is 14 residues long. V lost 1 base and J lost 3; bases outside the gene matches: 3. The DNA for the CDR3 is TGTGCCAGCAGCTTAGAAGGGAGGGGCTACGAGCAGTACTTC. Translated: CASSLEGRGYEQYF.

The chain uses TRBV5-7 and TRBJ1-5; D gene unclear. TRBV5-7 is treated as an ORF (open reading frame) with a function not yet certain. The CDR3 is 14 amino acids. The V and J ends lost 4 bases and 3 bases respectively, with 11 bases between them. CDR3 loop: CASSRDGNNQPQHF. The CDR3 bases are TGTGCCAGCAGCCGTGACGGAAACAATCAGCCCCAGCATTTT.

The chain recombines TRBV27 with TRBJ2-3; a possible D gene is TRBD2 (5 bases). V was pared by 7 bases and J by 0 bases, with 11 bases between. This CDR3 region has 14 residues. Germline V gives CDR1 MNHEY, CDR2 SMNVEV (reference sequence). The CDR3 DNA is TGTGCCAGCAAGGTAGCGACTAGCACAGATACGCAGTATTTT. This gives the protein CASKVATSTDTQYF.

This clonotype appeared many times. V is TRBV27 and J is TRBJ2-5, with TRBD2 matching over 7 bases. Germline CDR1 reads MNHEY; CDR2 reads SMNVEV (reference sequence). Trimming cost V 3 bases and J 0 bases; bases outside gene matches: 4. The CDR3 spans 15 residues. CDR3 amino acids: CASSLTGTNQETQYF. In DNA, the CDR3 is TGTGCCAGCAGTTTGACCGGGACTAACCAAGAGACCCAGTACTTC.